This T cell receptor beta chain originates from a study of T cells in localized non-small cell lung cancer. The repertoire was sequenced with immunoSEQ multiplex PCR; TCRdb's copy has only in-frame clones and lacks some. The sample lists 30,000 to 45,000 clones; around 81% were seen once. Turning to this clone: Its target is unknown.

CDR3 length equals 17 residues. Germline-derived CDR1 and CDR2 are LGHNA and YSLEER. The germline V and J ends were trimmed by 3 bases and 2 bases, with 17 bases remaining between them. Study results and limitations: Appearances in adjacent lung were noted for a median about 60 of the top 100 tumor clones. Uninvolved neighboring lung showed the greatest T cell clonality, exceeding tumor.

The material sequenced was peripheral blood mononuclear cells, taken before any cancer treatment. This TCR was sampled from a male donor aged 60 or over with stage II lung adenocarcinoma. The chain employs TRBV4-3 and TRBJ1-5; tentatively, D is TRBD1 (6 bases). The CDR3 nucleotides read TGCGCCAGCAGCCAGGACCATATGGACAGAGGCAATCAGCCCCAGCATTTT. Amino acids: CASSQDHMDRGNQPQHF.